Listed here are 24 T cell receptor beta chains from one sample, sequenced in a study of blood T cells in healthy people across ages. The authors ran a second PCR of roughly 6 to 12 cycles using a sample-barcoded 5' primer and a J-beta primer mix. TCRdb redid the calling of the 5' RACE reads with MiXCR, one entry per CDR3 protein. This table holds about 1,500,000 distinct CDR3 sequences, 28% found once. Material for sequencing was blood. The receptors were gathered from a woman between 25 and 40 years old in good health.

This clonotype showed up just a few times. The chain is built from TRBV5-1 and TRBJ2-6, with 10 bases matching TRBD2. CDR1 SGHRS and CDR2 YFSETQ come from the germline V gene. V gave up 5 bases and J gave up 4 bases; unmatched junction bases: 12. The CDR3 is 18 amino acids. Written as DNA, the CDR3 is TGCGCCAGCAGTAGAACTAGCGGGGTCTATCCCGGGGCCAACGTCCTGACTTTC. Its protein product is CASSRTSGVYPGANVLTF.

Note on this clonotype: The junction does not match germline at one end; this may be a read error. The CDR3 spells CAWSQGSGELFF. DNA for the CDR3: TGTGCCTGGAGTCAGGGCAGCGGGGAGCTTTTTTTT. The V call is TRBV30, the J call TRBJ2-2, with 7 bases lining up with TRBD2. This CDR3 spans 12 amino acids. The germline V gene encodes CDR1 GTSNPN and CDR2 SVGIG (reference sequence).

This clonotype was detected many times. The chain has TRBV12-3 or TRBV12-4 and TRBJ2-7, with 9 bases that match TRBD1. V lost 2 bases and J lost 7; bases outside the gene matches: 3. This CDR3 has 13 residues. The CDR3 DNA reads TGTGCCAGCAGTTTAACAGGGGGCTGGGAGCAGTACTTC. Its protein product is CASSLTGGWEQYF.

This clonotype showed up just a few times. V is TRBV7-2 and J is TRBJ2-3; D is perhaps TRBD2 (5 bases). CDR3 length: 14 amino acids. The ends were cut back, 5 bases at V and 4 bases at J, with 13 bases in the middle. The germline CDR1 and CDR2 sequences are SGHTA and FQGNSA. CDR3 in DNA: TGTGCCAGCAGCCCCATACTTAGCGCAGATACGCAGTATTTT. It translates to CASSPILSADTQYF.

This clonotype was observed a handful of times. The genes are TRBV5-6 and TRBJ2-7; 8 positions match TRBD1. Germline CDR1 reads SGHDT; CDR2 reads YYEEEE. The CDR3 is 15 residues long. With V trimmed by 4 bases and J by 4 bases, 10 bases remained unmatched. The CDR3 bases are TGTGCCAGCAGCCGCGTGGCGGGACAGGCGTACGAGCAGTACTTC. Translated: CASSRVAGQAYEQYF.

Regarding this clonotype: One end of the junction varies from germline; a read error may be responsible. The CDR3: CATTPSTRGPSTDTQYF. DNA for the CDR3: TGCGCCACCACTCCCTCCACGAGAGGGCCAAGCACAGATACGCAGTATTTT. The chain is built from TRBV6-6 and TRBJ2-3, with D possibly TRBD2 on 5 matching bases. The CDR3 covers 17 residues. CDR1 and CDR2 from the germline V gene are MNHNY and SVGAGI (reference sequence).

This clonotype was found a few times. The rearrangement uses TRBV7-2 and TRBJ2-5, with 8 bases fitting TRBD1. Germline lookup yields CDR1 SGHTA and CDR2 FQGNSA. The V and J ends lost 5 bases and 2 bases, in that order; junction bases with no gene match: 10. This CDR3 is 16 amino acids long. CDR3 DNA sequence: TGTGCCAGCAGCCTCCAGGGGGCGGGTGAGCAAGAGACCCAGTACTTC. It codes for CASSLQGAGEQETQYF.

The CDR3 spells CASRGVRLNNSPLHF. The CDR3, as DNA: TGTGCCAGCAGAGGGGTTCGACTGAATAATTCACCCCTCCACTTT. The J gene is TRBJ1-6, the V gene TRBV2; TRBD1 might be the D (5 bases). This CDR3 is built from 15 residues. The V gene's germline CDR1 is SNHLY and CDR2 FYNNEI. The germline V and J ends were trimmed by 6 bases and 5 bases, with 14 bases remaining between them.

This clonotype has a handful of counts. This clone may be a read error of a much larger clone one base away. The V call is TRBV4-3, the J call TRBJ2-7; D ambiguous. Germline assignment: CDR1 LGHNA and CDR2 YSLEER. This CDR3 region has 15 residues. The CDR3: CASNQDQTSSYEQYF. The CDR3 coding sequence is TGCGCCAGCAACCAAGATCAGACCTCCTCCTACGAGCAGTACTTC.

This clonotype was detected a few times. The rearrangement uses TRBV5-1 and TRBJ2-3, with 8 bases that match TRBD1. V lost 4 bases and J lost 6; bases outside the gene matches: 7. Germline CDR1 reads SGHRS; CDR2 reads YFSETQ. This CDR3 is 14 amino acids long. CDR3: CASSKGQGRDTQYF. In nucleotides, the CDR3 is TGCGCCAGCAGCAAAGGACAGGGAAGGGATACGCAGTATTTT.

This clonotype was recorded a few times. The CDR3 reads CASSPYTYEQYF. The CDR3 DNA sequence: TGTGCCAGCAGTCCCTATACCTACGAGCAGTACTTC. The J gene is TRBJ2-7, the V gene TRBV2; unclear D gene. There are 12 residues in the CDR3. V was trimmed by 5 bases and J by 2 bases, leaving 7 bases between them. CDR1 SNHLY and CDR2 FYNNEI come from the germline V gene. Full variable domain (rest looked up from reference TRBV2 and TRBJ2-7): EPEVTQTPSHQVTQMGQEVILRCVPISNHLYFYWYRQILGQKVEFLVSFYNNEISEKSEIFDDQFSVERPDGSNFTLKIRSTKLEDSAMYFCASSPYTYEQYFGPGTRLTVT.

This clonotype has at least ten counts. The chain has TRBV6-1 and TRBJ1-5, with a tentative D call TRBD1 (5 bases). The V gene lost 5 bases and the J gene lost 1 base, with 9 bases spanning the gap. The CDR3 sequence is 14 residues long. Germline CDR1 reads MNHNS; CDR2 reads SASEGT. CDR3 loop: CASSTSGSNQPQHF. DNA for the CDR3: TGTGCCAGCAGTACATCAGGGAGCAATCAGCCCCAGCATTTT.

A few counts support this clonotype. The chain has TRBV7-9 and TRBJ2-4; weak D call: TRBD1 (6 bases). Trimming left V 5 bases short and J 6 bases short, with 11 bases between. Germline loops: CDR1 SEHNR, CDR2 FQNEAQ (reference sequence). This CDR3 comprises 13 residues. In DNA, the CDR3 is TGTGCCAGCAGCCTAGAACAGGGAAACATTCAGTACTTC. It yields the protein CASSLEQGNIQYF.

This clonotype was seen more than once but under ten times. The chain employs TRBV20-1 and TRBJ2-1, with 10 bases that match TRBD2. The CDR3 runs to 14 residues. The ends lost 2 bases at V and 7 bases at J; junction bases unmatched: 5. CDR1 and CDR2 from the germline V gene are DFQATT and SNEGSKA (reference sequence). CDR3 bases: TGCAGTGCTAGACTAGCGGGAGTGTGGAATGAGCAGTTCTTC. It encodes CSARLAGVWNEQFF.

This clonotype appeared a few times. This chain joins TRBV11-2 and TRBJ2-2, with D uncertain. The germline V gene encodes CDR1 SGHAT and CDR2 FQNNGV. This CDR3 has 15 amino acids. Trimming left V 2 bases short and J 2 bases short, with 9 bases between. For the CDR3, the DNA is TGTGCCAGCAGCTTACCGACTTACAACACCGGGGAGCTGTTTTTT. Translation: CASSLPTYNTGELFF.

J is TRBJ2-5 and V is TRBV24-1; a possible D gene is TRBD1 (8 bases). The CDR3 runs to 20 residues. V dropped 1 base and J dropped 3 bases, with 26 bases sitting between them. Looked up from germline, CDR1 is KGHDR and CDR2 is SFDVKD. This CDR3 reads CATSDLCDRGCGGREETQYF. Written as DNA, the CDR3 is TGTGCCACCAGTGATTTATGTGACAGGGGTTGCGGGGGAAGGGAAGAGACCCAGTACTTC.

V gene TRBV7-2 combines with J gene TRBJ1-1; D gene ambiguous. From germline, CDR1 is SGHTA and CDR2 FQGNSA. This CDR3 spans 12 amino acids. V gave up 5 bases and J gave up 4 bases, with 8 bases separating them. CDR3: CASSTPGTEAFF. In DNA form, the CDR3 reads TGTGCCAGCAGCACCCCAGGCACTGAAGCTTTCTTT. Filled out from reference TRBV7-2 and TRBJ1-1, the complete variable domain reads GAGVSQSPSNKVTEKGKDVELRCDPISGHTALYWYRQSLGQGLEFLIYFQGNSAPDKSGLPSDRFSAERTGGSVSTLTIQRTQQEDSAVYLCASSTPGTEAFFGQGTRLTVV.

This clonotype was counted only a few times. The chain carries TRBV6-5 and TRBJ2-5; D call uncertain. The CDR3 extends over 15 amino acids. V was clipped by 7 bases and J by 2 bases, with 17 bases between them. Germline V gene data show CDR1 as MNHEY and CDR2 as SVGAGI. The CDR3 loop reads CASTPNLNLQETQYF. The CDR3 bases are TGTGCCAGCACTCCGAATTTGAACCTTCAAGAGACCCAGTACTTC.

The chain links TRBV2 to TRBJ1-2; 9 positions match TRBD1. The CDR3 has 16 amino acids. After removal of 1 base from V and 6 bases from J, the junction contained 9 bases not matched to a gene. Germline loops: CDR1 SNHLY, CDR2 FYNNEI. CDR3 coding DNA: TGTGCCAGCAGTGAAGGGGGGACAGGGCCCCCAGATGGCTACACCTTC. This translates into CASSEGGTGPPDGYTF.

The chain combines TRBV29-1 with TRBJ1-1; the match to TRBD1 covers 8 bases. Germline CDR1 SQVTM, CDR2 ANQGSEA. The V and J ends lost 6 bases and 5 bases, in that order; junction bases with no gene match: 11. CDR3 length: 14 amino acids. The CDR3 DNA reads as TGCAGCGTCAGATGGACAGGGTGGGAAACTGAAGCTTTCTTT. The encoded protein is CSVRWTGWETEAFF.

The chain combines TRBV3-1 with TRBJ2-4; D is perhaps TRBD2 (5 bases). TRBJ2-7 matches the DNA end more closely, so the J call is doubtful. The CDR3 has 15 amino acids. CDR1 is LGHDT and CDR2 is YNNKEL in the germline V gene (reference sequence). DNA of the CDR3: TGTGCCAGCAGCCAAGATCCGGTAACGGGATACGAGCAGTACTTC. It yields the protein CASSQDPVTGYEQYF.

The chain uses TRBV18 and TRBJ2-1; D is perhaps TRBD1 or TRBD2 (6 bases each). V was shortened by 6 bases and J by 2 bases, with 17 bases between the two germline ends. CDR1 and CDR2 from the germline V gene are KGHSH and LQKENI. CDR3 length: 16 residues. This chain's CDR3 is CASSTLGGLAYNEQFF. The CDR3 DNA sequence: TGTGCCAGCTCGACCCTAGGGGGGCTCGCCTACAATGAGCAGTTCTTC.

This clonotype was detected many times. V is TRBV5-1 and J is TRBJ2-4, with unresolved D. This CDR3 region has 13 residues. Trimming took off 0 bases at V and 13 bases at J, with 14 bases between the two ends. Germline V gene sequence: CDR1 SGHRS, CDR2 YFSETQ. This chain's CDR3 is CASSLGHLRDQYF. The CDR3 bases are TGCGCCAGCAGCTTGGGGCATCTGAGAGACCAGTACTTC.

This clonotype was seen a handful of times. The rearrangement joins TRBV6-4 to TRBJ2-1; the D is unclear. Germline loops: CDR1 MRHNA, CDR2 SNTAGT. V gave up 5 bases and J gave up 4 bases, with 15 bases separating them. The CDR3 totals 15 residues. The CDR3 coding sequence is TGTGCCAGCAGTCCCGGGCCACGAGGATACAATGAGCAGTTCTTC. Its translation is CASSPGPRGYNEQFF.